These 16 T cell receptor beta chains originate from one sample sequenced in a study of sequential checkpoint blockade in melanoma. TCRdb's table, derived via immunoSEQ multiplex PCR, lists solely in-frame clones and lacks some. This table has 5,500 to 6,500 clones, 25% to 30% appearing once. Treatment indicated: randomized to nivolumab then ipilimumab (arm A) or the reverse (arm B). Here the sequenced sample was tumor tissue (inferred from file names), taken from a patient given nivolumab and ipilimumab in sequence. The source is a human donor with melanoma.

The chain combines TRBV11-3 with TRBJ2-7; 7 nucleotides line up with TRBD2. This CDR3 has 16 residues. Germline V lookup: CDR1 SGHNT, CDR2 YENEEA. J lost 0 bases, V lost 5 bases, and 10 bases had no gene match. CDR3 in amino acids: CASSPLFGTISYEQYF. CDR3 DNA: TGTGCCAGCAGCCCCCTATTTGGGACTATCTCCTACGAGCAGTACTTC.

This clone was seen many times. V gene TRBV11-3 combines with J gene TRBJ2-2; 7 positions agree with TRBD2. The trim removed 3 bases at V and 6 bases at J, leaving 13 bases unmatched. CDR3 length: 17 amino acids. Germline V gene lookup returns CDR1 SGHNT and CDR2 YENEEA. DNA for the CDR3: TGTGCCAGCAGCTTGGGGATTTTGGGCGGGAGTGCCGGGGAGCTGTTTTTT. This encodes CASSLGILGGSAGELFF.

The chain recombines TRBV18 with TRBJ2-7, with 8 nucleotides matching TRBD2. Trimming cost V 3 bases and J 7 bases; bases outside gene matches: 8. The germline CDR1 and CDR2 sequences are KGHSH and LQKENI. The CDR3 consists of 14 residues. The CDR3 DNA reads TGTGCCAGCTCACCTCCCAGCGGGAGAGTTGAGCAGTACTTC. This gives the protein CASSPPSGRVEQYF.

This clone was seen more than once but under ten times. The rearrangement links TRBV12-5 to TRBJ2-1; D unresolved. The germline gives CDR1 LGHNT, CDR2 FRNRAP. The CDR3 loop spans 12 amino acids. The CDR3 nucleotides read TGTGCCAGCCCTAGGCACCACAATGAGCAGTTCTTC. As protein: CASPRHHNEQFF.

By share of the sample, this clone is medium-sized. This rearrangement joins TRBV6-8 to TRBJ1-3; D gene unclear. V was cut by 2 bases and J by 1 base, with 9 bases left in between. This CDR3 comprises 15 residues. The germline V gene has CDR1 MNHGY and CDR2 SAAAGT. The CDR3 DNA sequence: TGTGCCAGCAGTTACGCGGGGTCTTCTGGAAACACCATATATTTT. Translated: CASSYAGSSGNTIYF.

The rearrangement links TRBV6-7 to TRBJ1-1; possibly TRBD1 for D (5 bases). TRBV6-7 is an open reading frame, and its role is uncertain. This CDR3 has 15 residues. Trimming removed 5 bases at V and 5 bases at J, with 18 bases between. The CDR3 sequence is CASSEIWGGGTEAFF. For the CDR3, the DNA is TGTGCCAGCAGTGAAATCTGGGGGGGAGGTACTGAAGCTTTCTTT.

This clone is medium-sized in the sample. The chain employs TRBV6-8 and TRBJ2-5; D might be TRBD2 (7 bases). The germline CDR1 and CDR2 sequences are MNHGY and SAAAGT. The ends were cut back, 4 bases at V and 1 base at J, with 13 bases in the middle. The CDR3 totals 15 residues. In DNA, the CDR3 is TGTGCCAGCAGTTTTACGGGGGGCCTCCAAGAGACCCAGTACTTC. It yields the protein CASSFTGGLQETQYF.

CDR3: CASSPGGGRAKNIQYF. CDR3 DNA sequence: TGTGCCAGCAGCCCCGGGGGGGGCCGAGCCAAAAACATTCAGTACTTC. The V gene is TRBV11-3, the J gene TRBJ2-4, with 8 bases that match TRBD2. J was trimmed by 0 bases and V by 5 bases; bases with no gene match: 6. Germline lookup yields CDR1 SGHNT and CDR2 YENEEA. The CDR3 sequence is 16 residues long.

The sample holds a few counts of this clone. The chain uses TRBV30 and TRBJ1-2; 9 bases agree with TRBD1. The CDR3 spans 14 residues. Germline V gene data show CDR1 as GTSNPN and CDR2 as SVGIG (reference sequence). V shed 7 bases, J shed 8 bases, and the junction held 14 bases outside the gene matches. CDR3: CASESDRGLDGYTF. As DNA, the CDR3 is TGTGCCTCAGAATCGGACAGGGGATTAGACGGCTACACCTTC.

The gene calls are TRBV19 and TRBJ1-5; the D is unclear. This CDR3 is built from 13 residues. Germline CDR1 and CDR2: LNHDA and SQIVND (reference sequence). Trimming stripped 5 bases from V and 0 bases from J, with 5 bases between. The CDR3 loop reads CASSFNSNQPQHF. The CDR3, as DNA: TGTGCCAGTAGTTTCAATAGCAATCAGCCCCAGCATTTT.

This chain links TRBV19 with TRBJ2-1; TRBD1 matches 12 bases. This CDR3 is 15 amino acids long. Losses at the gene ends were 5 bases for V and 9 bases for J; bases not matched to a gene: 8. Germline V gene sequence: CDR1 LNHDA, CDR2 SQIVND (reference sequence). The CDR3 loop reads CASSPRDRGRGEQFF. The CDR3 DNA reads TGTGCCAGTAGTCCCCGGGACAGGGGGCGCGGTGAGCAGTTCTTC.

The table lists this clone with a few counts. The chain links TRBV28 to TRBJ1-3, with D possibly being TRBD1 (5 bases). Trimming cost V 3 bases and J 0 bases, with 18 bases left between them. This CDR3 has 18 residues. Germline CDR1 reads MDHEN; CDR2 reads SYDVKM. This CDR3 is CASSLDLRQGLSGNTIYF. CDR3 nucleotides: TGTGCCAGCAGTTTGGACCTGAGGCAGGGTCTCTCTGGAAACACCATATATTTT.

A few counts support this clone. The V and J genes are TRBV6-8 and TRBJ1-2; D is possibly TRBD1 (5 bases). With 4 bases removed from V and 2 bases from J, the gap between germline ends came to 11 bases. Germline CDR1 is MNHGY and CDR2 is SAAAGT. This CDR3 spans 14 amino acids. The CDR3 loop is CASSSGAANYGYTF. Here the CDR3 DNA reads TGTGCCAGCAGTTCCGGGGCGGCGAACTATGGCTACACCTTC.

This clone has at least ten counts. This chain joins TRBV12-2 and TRBJ2-1; the table's D gene call, TRBD2, was not cross checked with the DNA. TRBV12-2 counts as a pseudogene. The CDR3 is made up of 14 amino acids. The CDR3 DNA reads as TGTGCCAGTAACCGCGGGAGCGGGTACAATGAGCAGTTCTTC. This codes for CASNRGSGYNEQFF.

The CDR3 spells CASSLERGTEAFF. CDR3 nucleotides: TGTGCCAGCAGCCTCGAGCGTGGGACTGAAGCTTTCTTT. The V gene is TRBV7-8, the J gene TRBJ1-1; D is unresolved. Germline lookup yields CDR1 SGHVS and CDR2 FQNEAQ. CDR3 length equals 13 residues. V lost 5 bases to trimming and J lost 5 bases, with 12 bases between them.

This clone came up many times. This chain joins TRBV5-3 and TRBJ2-1; possible D gene TRBD2, 7 bases. TRBV5-3 has ORF status, its function being uncertain. The CDR3 totals 16 residues. V shed 1 base and J shed 8 bases, with 19 bases lying between them. The CDR3 loop reads CARSLLVGGPQYEQFF. CDR3 nucleotides: TGTGCCAGAAGCTTGTTGGTGGGGGGGCCCCAATATGAGCAGTTCTTC.